Below are 20 T cell receptor beta chains sequenced from a single sample in a study of a mutant IDH1 vaccine in newly diagnosed glioma. Using immunoSEQ multiplex PCR, the repertoire was profiled, and TCRdb retains in-frame clones only, with some absent. The sample shows tens of thousands of clones, 85% of them seen only once. The antigens of these receptors remain unknown. Time point indicated: week 23, last vaccination. Alongside topical imiquimod, each dose of vaccine comprised 300 ug of mutant IDH1 20-mer peptide. Specimen: PBMCs, collected from a glioma patient whose treatment included an IDH1 peptide vaccine. The receptor set was obtained from a young man with glioma.

V is TRBV5-6 and J is TRBJ2-5, with D maybe TRBD1 (6 bases). This CDR3 spans 14 amino acids. V was pared by 6 bases and J by 2 bases, with 14 bases between. The germline V gene has CDR1 SGHDT and CDR2 YYEEEE. The DNA of the CDR3 is TGTGCCAGCACTCTAGAGGACAGTCAAGAGACCCAGTACTTC. Translation: CASTLEDSQETQYF.

The J gene is TRBJ2-1, the V gene TRBV5-1; unclear D gene. Trimming took 0 bases from V and 2 from J, leaving 6 bases between them. Germline CDR1 and CDR2: SGHRS and YFSETQ. CDR3 length: 14 residues. The CDR3 DNA is TGCGCCAGCAGCTTGGGGGCAGCCTACAATGAGCAGTTCTTC. It specifies CASSLGAAYNEQFF. The complete variable domain, with remaining parts taken from reference TRBV5-1 and TRBJ2-1, reads KAGVTQTPRYLIKTRGQQVTLSCSPISGHRSVSWYQQTPGQGLQFLFEYFSETQRNKGNFPGRFSGRQFSNSRSEMNVSTLELGDSALYLCASSLGAAYNEQFFGPGTRLTVL.

A few counts support this clone. The V gene is TRBV10-2, the J gene TRBJ1-1; D call uncertain. Deletions cut 5 bases from V and 0 bases from J, with 10 bases between. This CDR3 has 14 amino acids. In germline, CDR1 is WSHSY, CDR2 SAAADI. Written as DNA, the CDR3 is TGCGCCAGCAGTATCTCTAGCGTGAACACTGAAGCTTTCTTT. Translating it yields CASSISSVNTEAFF.

This chain uses TRBV2 with TRBJ1-2; 12 bases align to TRBD1. V lost 5 bases to trimming and J lost 8 bases; unmatched junction nucleotides: 6. The CDR3 totals 14 residues. Germline V gives CDR1 SNHLY, CDR2 FYNNEI. CDR3 DNA sequence: TGTGCCAGCAGTTTGGGACAGGGGGCGAAGGGCTACACCTTC. Protein sequence: CASSLGQGAKGYTF.

The rearrangement uses TRBV28 and TRBJ1-5, with 8 bases matching TRBD1. The germline gives CDR1 MDHEN, CDR2 SYDVKM. The V and J ends lost 5 bases and 4 bases, in that order; junction bases with no gene match: 10. The CDR3 contains 16 residues. CDR3 protein: CASSPSGDRFNQPQHF. The CDR3, as DNA: TGTGCCAGCAGTCCTAGTGGGGACAGGTTTAATCAGCCCCAGCATTTT.

The V gene is TRBV15, the J gene TRBJ2-3; 7 bases fit TRBD1. The CDR3 has 14 residues. Germline V CDR1 and CDR2: LNHNV, YYDKDF (reference sequence). J gave up 2 bases and V 5 bases, and 4 bases lay outside the gene matches. The CDR3: CATSRDRNTDTQYF. In DNA, the CDR3 is TGTGCCACCAGCCGGGACAGAAACACAGATACGCAGTATTTT.

This chain connects TRBV11-2 to TRBJ2-5; 11 nucleotides match TRBD2. Trimming cost V 4 bases and J 4 bases; bases outside gene matches: 5. There are 15 residues in the CDR3. The germline V gene encodes CDR1 SGHAT and CDR2 FQNNGV. The CDR3 spells CASSYSGGAGETQYF. CDR3 DNA: TGTGCCAGCAGCTATAGCGGGGGGGCCGGAGAGACCCAGTACTTC.

In its sample, this clone was seen a few times. J is TRBJ1-2 and V is TRBV4-1; 7 bases fit TRBD1. J lost 3 bases, V lost 1 base, and 2 bases had no gene match. The CDR3 consists of 14 residues. The germline gives CDR1 MGHRA, CDR2 YSYEKL. Here the CDR3 reads CASSQATGYYGYTF. CDR3 nucleotides: TGCGCCAGCAGCCAAGCGACAGGGTACTATGGCTACACCTTC.

The V gene is TRBV28, the J gene TRBJ1-5; TRBD1 matches at 7 bases. The CDR3 is 15 residues long. Trimming cost V 2 bases and J 7 bases; bases outside gene matches: 8. Germline V gene lookup returns CDR1 MDHEN and CDR2 SYDVKM. As DNA, the CDR3 is TGTGCCAGCAGTTTACCCGGGACAGAAGGACAGCCCCAGCATTTT. This translates into CASSLPGTEGQPQHF.

This clone was picked up a small number of times. The rearrangement uses TRBV28 and TRBJ1-4, with 7 bases identical to TRBD1. The junction had 6 bases not matched to a gene; V was cut back by 6 bases and J by 8 bases. From germline, CDR1 is MDHEN and CDR2 SYDVKM. CDR3 length equals 13 residues. This CDR3 is CASSAGGDEKLFF. The CDR3 nucleotides read TGTGCCAGCAGCGCAGGGGGGGACGAAAAACTGTTTTTT. The full variable domain, in which reference TRBV28 and TRBJ1-4 provide the parts outside the CDR3, is DVKVTQSSRYLVKRTGEKVFLECVQDMDHENMFWYRQDPGLGLRLIYFSYDVKMKEKGDIPEGYSVSREKKERFSLILESASTNQTSMYLCASSAGGDEKLFFGSGTQLSVL.

This clone is a singleton in its sample. The chain couples TRBV28 to TRBJ2-7, with D uncertain. This CDR3 has 14 residues. Germline CDR1 MDHEN, CDR2 SYDVKM. V was cut by 6 bases and J by 5 bases, with 17 bases left in between. The CDR3 DNA reads as TGTGCCAGCAGGCATATCCCCGAGTCCGACGAGCAGTACTTC. It specifies CASRHIPESDEQYF. Full variable domain (missing parts from reference TRBV28 and TRBJ2-7): DVKVTQSSRYLVKRTGEKVFLECVQDMDHENMFWYRQDPGLGLRLIYFSYDVKMKEKGDIPEGYSVSREKKERFSLILESASTNQTSMYLCASRHIPESDEQYFGPGTRLTVT.

This chain joins TRBV4-1 and TRBJ1-3; no firm D call. Per germline, CDR1 MGHRA and CDR2 YSYEKL. Trimming stripped 0 bases from V and 0 bases from J, with 6 bases between. CDR3 length equals 15 residues. CDR3 residues: CASSQDGTSGNTIYF. DNA for the CDR3: TGCGCCAGCAGCCAAGATGGCACCTCTGGAAACACCATATATTTT.

The chain links TRBV19 to TRBJ2-2, with 11 bases lining up with TRBD2. CDR3 length: 19 residues. CDR1 is LNHDA and CDR2 is SQIVND in the germline V gene (reference sequence). J gave up 5 bases and V 7 bases, and 18 bases lay outside the gene matches. This chain's CDR3 is CASIPARASGGSGTGELFF. In nucleotides, the CDR3 is TGTGCCAGTATTCCCGCCCGGGCTAGCGGGGGGTCGGGGACCGGGGAGCTGTTTTTT.

A word on this clone: Mismatch with germline at one junction end may stem from a read error. Other DNA sequences of this sample code for an identical CDR3. This chain links TRBV10-3 with TRBJ2-2; D possibly corresponds to TRBD2 (7 bases). Germline CDR1 ENHRY, CDR2 SYGVKD. CDR3 length equals 17 residues. The CDR3 DNA reads as TGTGCCATTAGTGAGTCCTTACGGGGGGCTAACACCGGGGAGCTGTTTTTT. Protein: CAISESLRGANTGELFF.

The chain couples TRBV5-4 to TRBJ1-4, with TRBD1 matching over 9 bases. Germline V gene sequence: CDR1 SGHNT, CDR2 YYREEE (reference sequence). The CDR3 spans 15 residues. J lost 8 bases, V lost 4 bases, and 9 bases had no gene match. Here the CDR3 reads CASSQGTGPLEKLFF. The CDR3 nucleotides are TGTGCCAGCAGCCAAGGGACAGGGCCCTTAGAAAAACTGTTTTTT.

The V call is TRBV28, the J call TRBJ2-7; no firm D call. The length of the CDR3 is 11 residues. Germline CDR1 MDHEN, CDR2 SYDVKM. The ends were cut back, 2 bases at V and 6 bases at J, with 5 bases in the middle. Here the CDR3 reads CASSLTLEQYF. In nucleotides, the CDR3 is TGTGCCAGCAGTTTAACCCTCGAGCAGTACTTC. Complete variable domain (other parts from reference TRBV28 and TRBJ2-7): DVKVTQSSRYLVKRTGEKVFLECVQDMDHENMFWYRQDPGLGLRLIYFSYDVKMKEKGDIPEGYSVSREKKERFSLILESASTNQTSMYLCASSLTLEQYFGPGTRLTVT.

The chain links TRBV10-1 to TRBJ2-5; D is undetermined. Per the germline V gene, CDR1 is WNHNN and CDR2 is SYGVQD (reference sequence). The V gene lost 0 bases and the J gene lost 3 bases, with 14 bases spanning the gap. CDR3 size: 16 residues. This CDR3 reads CASSESGFGPKETQYF. DNA of the CDR3: TGCGCCAGCAGTGAGTCGGGGTTTGGTCCGAAAGAGACCCAGTACTTC.

In this sample, this clone turned up once. Other DNA variants within this sample encode the same CDR3. The chain recombines TRBV6-6 with TRBJ1-5; D is uncertain. This CDR3 is 10 amino acids long. Trimming removed 7 bases from V and 9 bases from J, with 7 bases in between. The germline CDR1 and CDR2 sequences are MNHNY and SVGAGI (reference sequence). This chain's CDR3 is CASNRRPQHF. The CDR3 coding sequence is TGTGCCAGCAACAGACGGCCCCAGCATTTT.

This chain links TRBV14 with TRBJ2-5; 7 nucleotides line up with TRBD1. Germline assignment: CDR1 SGHDN and CDR2 FVKESK. Germline trimming cut 4 bases from V and 4 bases from J; bases unmatched to any gene: 6. The CDR3 runs 14 residues. In DNA, the CDR3 is TGTGCCAGCAGCCCAGGGGGTACGGGAGAGACCCAGTACTTC. Protein product: CASSPGGTGETQYF.

This clone is a singleton in its sample. V and J are TRBV5-1 and TRBJ2-5; 10 bases fit TRBD1. The CDR3 is 17 residues long. CDR1 is SGHRS and CDR2 is YFSETQ in the germline V gene. Losses at the gene ends were 4 bases for V and 2 bases for J; bases not matched to a gene: 11. The CDR3 region has the DNA TGCGCCAGCAGCCCAGCTACCCCGGGACAGGGGCAAGAGACCCAGTACTTC. Amino acids: CASSPATPGQGQETQYF.